The 15 T cell receptor beta chains given below trace back to one sample, sequenced in a study of T cells in Graves' hyperthyroidism and ophthalmopathy. TCR beta CDR3 sequences were amplified from RNA transcripts. A first-round RT-PCR of the TCR CDR3 used the HTBI primer set. A single record per CDR3 protein comes from TCRdb applying MiXCR to the multiplex PCR reads. The table has approximately 520,000 distinct CDR3 sequences, under 25% seen once. The sample consisted of blood. Receptors originate from a man between 18 and 35 years old with Graves' hyperthyroidism.

V and J are TRBV29-1 and TRBJ1-2; tentative D call: TRBD1 (5 bases). Trimming cost V 6 bases and J 7 bases, with 21 bases left between them. This CDR3 comprises 14 residues. Looked up from germline, CDR1 is SQVTM and CDR2 is ANQGSEA. CDR3: CSVATGPYPGGYTF. The CDR3 coding sequence is TGCAGCGTGGCAACGGGACCCTATCCGGGTGGCTACACCTTC.

This clonotype was observed at least ten times. An end of the junction differs from the germline gene, which may be a read error. The chain joins TRBV15 to TRBJ1-5; a weak D match, TRBD1 (6 bases). In germline, CDR1 is LNHNV, CDR2 YYDKDF (reference sequence). The CDR3 contains 16 residues. The CDR3 DNA sequence: TGTGCCACCAGAGGCGGGGGCAGGACTAGCGATCAGCCCCAGCATTTT. Translation gives CATRGGGRTSDQPQHF.

This clonotype was counted a few times. The chain is built from TRBV20-1 and TRBJ2-4; 8 bases line up with TRBD1. Germline V gives CDR1 DFQATT, CDR2 SNEGSKA (reference sequence). The V gene end was trimmed by 4 bases and the J gene end by 2 bases; junction bases not matched to a gene: 4. The CDR3 contains 14 residues. Here the CDR3 DNA reads TGCAGTGCTACAGGGGGCGCAACCAAAAACATTCAGTACTTC. Amino acid sequence: CSATGGATKNIQYF.

At least ten counts were recorded for this clonotype. V gene TRBV11-2 combines with J gene TRBJ1-2, with 8 nucleotides matching TRBD1. Germline loops: CDR1 SGHAT, CDR2 FQNNGV. CDR3 length: 14 residues. After removal of 3 bases from V and 8 bases from J, the junction contained 8 bases not matched to a gene. For the CDR3, the DNA is TGTGCCAGCAGCTTTGACAGGGGATCTGCCGGCTACACCTTC. It codes for CASSFDRGSAGYTF.

This clonotype was counted many times. The V and J genes are TRBV15 and TRBJ1-4; no firm D call. CDR1 and CDR2 from the germline V gene are LNHNV and YYDKDF (reference sequence). Trimming cost V 0 bases and J 8 bases, with 10 bases left between them. This CDR3 is 14 amino acids long. The DNA for the CDR3 is TGTGCCACCAGCAGAGATCGTGTTCGAGAAAAACTGTTTTTT. Translated: CATSRDRVREKLFF.

The chain has TRBV9 and TRBJ1-3, with a weak D call TRBD1 (6 bases). Germline V CDR1 and CDR2: SGDLS, YYNGEE. The CDR3 has 15 residues. V was pared by 3 bases and J by 0 bases, with 10 bases between. The CDR3 DNA reads as TGTGCCAGCAGCGGCGGGACACTCTCTGGAAACACCATATATTTT. Encoded protein: CASSGGTLSGNTIYF.

This clonotype showed up many times. This sequence joins TRBV6-2 or TRBV6-3 and TRBJ2-2; D call uncertain. Deletions cut 2 bases from V and 0 bases from J, with 16 bases between. Germline V lookup: CDR1 MNHEY, CDR2 SVGEGT. This CDR3 is built from 18 residues. In DNA form, the CDR3 reads TGTGCCAGCAGTTACCGGCGACCGGGCCGGGCGAACACCGGGGAGCTGTTTTTT. It encodes CASSYRRPGRANTGELFF.

Many counts were recorded for this clonotype. This chain uses TRBV6-1 with TRBJ1-6, with 10 bases identical to TRBD1. CDR3 length equals 15 residues. V lost 7 bases and J lost 4; bases outside the gene matches: 4. Germline V gene sequence: CDR1 MNHNS, CDR2 SASEGT. The CDR3: CASTPGQGYNSPLHF. Written as DNA, the CDR3 is TGTGCCAGCACCCCGGGACAGGGGTATAATTCACCCCTCCACTTT.

This clonotype was counted ten times or more. The J gene is TRBJ1-2, the V gene TRBV12-3 or TRBV12-4, with 7 bases matching TRBD1. The CDR3 totals 15 residues. J gave up 0 bases and V 5 bases, and 6 bases lay outside the gene matches. CDR3 sequence: CASSPWDSTNYGYTF. The DNA for the CDR3 is TGTGCCAGCAGTCCCTGGGACAGTACTAACTATGGCTACACCTTC.

The sample holds a few counts of this clonotype. A much larger clone differs from this one at a single base, so this may be a read error. No conserved phenylalanine or tryptophan ends this CDR3, so it is likely a read error. This chain connects TRBV10-1 to TRBJ1-5, with D perhaps matching TRBD1 (6 bases). The length of the CDR3 is 14 residues. V was trimmed by 4 bases and J by 4 bases, leaving 11 bases between them. CDR1 is WNHNN, CDR2 SYGVQD, per germline (reference sequence). The CDR3 coding sequence is TGCGCCAGCAGTGGGACAGCCGGAAATCAGCCCCAGCATTTG. Protein sequence: CASSGTAGNQPQHL.

This clonotype was detected many times. CDR3: CASSQDLSAGAFF. The CDR3 coding sequence is TGCGCCAGCAGCCAAGATCTGAGTGCAGGGGCTTTCTTT. The chain employs TRBV4-3 and TRBJ1-1, with D possibly TRBD1 on 5 matching bases. Germline CDR1 LGHNA, CDR2 YSLEER. Trimming removed 0 bases from V and 11 bases from J, with 13 bases in between. There are 13 residues in the CDR3.

This clonotype has at least ten counts. The genes are TRBV6-4 and TRBJ1-5, with D unresolved. The germline CDR1 and CDR2 sequences are MRHNA and SNTAGT. Deletions cut 4 bases from V and 1 base from J, with 14 bases between. The CDR3 has 16 amino acids. The CDR3 nucleotides are TGTGCCAGCAGTGCTCGAGGAGGTATGAGCAATCAGCCCCAGCATTTT. Translated, it gives CASSARGGMSNQPQHF.

This clonotype came up many times. This chain links TRBV6-5 with TRBJ1-2; tentative D call: TRBD1 (6 bases). The CDR3 length is 12 residues. Per the germline V gene, CDR1 is MNHEY and CDR2 is SVGAGI. Trimming pared 6 bases from V and 4 bases from J, leaving 9 bases between. The CDR3 protein is CASRRGTYGYTF. As DNA, the CDR3 is TGTGCCAGCAGAAGGGGGACCTATGGCTACACCTTC.

Ten or more counts support this clonotype. This chain links TRBV7-9 with TRBJ1-1; D not certain. Deletions cut 1 base from V and 7 bases from J, with 13 bases between. Germline loops: CDR1 SEHNR, CDR2 FQNEAQ (reference sequence). This CDR3 is built from 14 residues. CDR3 region: CASSLGGSSIEAFF. Here the CDR3 DNA reads TGTGCCAGCAGCTTAGGTGGCAGCAGTATTGAAGCTTTCTTT. The full variable domain, its missing parts supplied by reference TRBV7-9 and TRBJ1-1, is DTGVSQNPRHKITKRGQNVTFRCDPISEHNRLYWYRQTLGQGPEFLTYFQNEAQLEKSRLLSDRFSAERPKGSFSTLEIQRTEQGDSAMYLCASSLGGSSIEAFFGQGTRLTVV.

This clonotype was seen more than once but under ten times. The chain links TRBV4-1 to TRBJ2-6; 9 bases are shared with TRBD1. V dropped 4 bases and J dropped 0; count of bases not matched to a gene: 4. The CDR3 is made up of 17 amino acids. The germline V gene encodes CDR1 MGHRA and CDR2 YSYEKL. The CDR3 nucleotides are TGCGCCAGCAGCCCGGGACAGGGACCCTCTGGGGCCAACGTCCTGACTTTC. This sequence encodes CASSPGQGPSGANVLTF.